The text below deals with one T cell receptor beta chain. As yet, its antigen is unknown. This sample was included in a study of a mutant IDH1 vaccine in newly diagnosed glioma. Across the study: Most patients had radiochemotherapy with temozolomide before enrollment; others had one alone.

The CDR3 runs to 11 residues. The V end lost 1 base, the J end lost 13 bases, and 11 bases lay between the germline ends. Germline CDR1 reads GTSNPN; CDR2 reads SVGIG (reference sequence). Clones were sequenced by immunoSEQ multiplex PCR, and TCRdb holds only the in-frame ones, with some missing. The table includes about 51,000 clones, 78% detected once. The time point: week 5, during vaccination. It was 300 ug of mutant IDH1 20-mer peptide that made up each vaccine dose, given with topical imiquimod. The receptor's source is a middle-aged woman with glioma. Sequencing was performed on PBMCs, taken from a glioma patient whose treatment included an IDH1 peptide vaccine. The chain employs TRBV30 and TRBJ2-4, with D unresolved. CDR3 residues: CAWSDTSQQYF. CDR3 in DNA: TGTGCCTGGAGTGACACCTCCCAACAGTACTTC.